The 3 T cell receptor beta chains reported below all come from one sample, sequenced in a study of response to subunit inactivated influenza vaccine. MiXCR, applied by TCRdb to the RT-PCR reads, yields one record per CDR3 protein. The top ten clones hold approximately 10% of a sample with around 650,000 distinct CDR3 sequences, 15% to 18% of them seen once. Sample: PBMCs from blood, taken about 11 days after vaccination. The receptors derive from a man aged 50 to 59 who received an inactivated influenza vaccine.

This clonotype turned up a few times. In DNA, the CDR3 is TGTGCCAGCAGGTGGACAGATAGCACAGATACGCAGTATTTT. Translation: CASRWTDSTDTQYF. The rearrangement links TRBV27 to TRBJ2-3; perhaps TRBD1 as D (6 bases). The CDR3 totals 14 residues. V was pared by 6 bases and J by 0 bases, with 10 bases between. Germline loops: CDR1 MNHEY, CDR2 SMNVEV (reference sequence).

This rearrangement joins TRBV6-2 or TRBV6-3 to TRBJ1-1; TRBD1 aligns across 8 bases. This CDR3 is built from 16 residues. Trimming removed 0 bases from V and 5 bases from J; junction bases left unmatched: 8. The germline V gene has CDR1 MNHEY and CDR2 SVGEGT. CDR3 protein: CASSYSKGQGATEAFF. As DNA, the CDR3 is TGTGCCAGCAGTTACTCGAAAGGACAGGGAGCGACTGAAGCTTTCTTT.

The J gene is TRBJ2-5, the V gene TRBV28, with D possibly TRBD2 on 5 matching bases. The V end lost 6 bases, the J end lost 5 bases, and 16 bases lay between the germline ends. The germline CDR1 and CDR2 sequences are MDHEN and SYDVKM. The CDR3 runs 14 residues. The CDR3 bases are TGTGCCAGCAGGCTGAGGGCAGTGGACGAGACCCAGTACTTC. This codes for CASRLRAVDETQYF.